Shown below are 17 T cell receptor beta chains from a single sample sequenced in a study of OX40 agonist ivuxolimab in advanced cancers. Sequencing was performed with immunoSEQ multiplex PCR; in TCRdb, only in-frame clones are kept and a portion is missing. The sample holds roughly 70,000 clones, roughly 82% seen once. This specimen consisted of CD4+ or CD8+ T cells sorted from blood, obtained in a trial of the OX40 agonist ivuxolimab. Source of these receptors: an adult with an advanced solid tumor such as melanoma, head and neck, liver or kidney cancer.

There are a few counts of this clone. The J gene is TRBJ1-1, the V gene TRBV19, with D unclear. The CDR3 has 12 amino acids. Germline V gene lookup returns CDR1 LNHDA and CDR2 SQIVND (reference sequence). Trimming removed 7 bases at V and 1 base at J, with 7 bases between. The CDR3 DNA follows: TGTGCCAGTAAATACCAGAACACTGAAGCTTTCTTT. Translated, it gives CASKYQNTEAFF.

The table lists this clone with many counts. This chain joins TRBV10-2 and TRBJ1-1, with a weak D call TRBD1 (6 bases). This CDR3 has 12 residues. The germline V and J ends were trimmed by 4 bases and 11 bases, with 14 bases remaining between them. CDR1 is WSHSY, CDR2 SAAADI, per germline. CDR3 nucleotide sequence: TGCGCCAGCAGTGCGACACAGGGTTGGGCTTTCTTT. Its protein is CASSATQGWAFF.

The gene calls are TRBV6-6 and TRBJ2-5; D not certain. The CDR3 has 13 amino acids. Germline CDR1 reads MNHNY; CDR2 reads SVGAGI (reference sequence). The germline V and J ends were trimmed by 2 bases and 4 bases, with 8 bases remaining between them. As DNA, the CDR3 is TGTGCCAGCAGTTACCCGGGTACAGAGACCCAGTACTTC. Residues: CASSYPGTETQYF.

V usage is TRBV11-2 and J usage is TRBJ2-3; no definite D call. V was trimmed by 1 base and J by 2 bases, leaving 10 bases between them. Germline V gene lookup returns CDR1 SGHAT and CDR2 FQNNGV. The CDR3 has 15 residues. The CDR3 DNA reads TGTGCCAGCAGCTTAGGGGCCTTCCACACAGATACGCAGTATTTT. It yields the protein CASSLGAFHTDTQYF.

V gene TRBV4-1 combines with J gene TRBJ2-3; 9 positions match TRBD2. V lost 0 bases, J lost 4 bases, and 8 bases stayed unmatched. CDR1 and CDR2 (germline): MGHRA, YSYEKL. CDR3 length equals 17 residues. CDR3 protein: CASSQDHPGGRADTQYF. Written as DNA, the CDR3 is TGCGCCAGCAGCCAAGATCATCCGGGCGGGAGGGCAGATACGCAGTATTTT.

The CDR3 spells CASSQQGSGGYTF. CDR3 sequence (DNA): TGTGCCAGCAGCCAACAGGGAAGCGGTGGCTACACCTTC. The chain recombines TRBV6-1 with TRBJ1-2; weak D call: TRBD1 (6 bases). The CDR3 sequence is 13 residues long. Germline CDR1 is MNHNS and CDR2 is SASEGT. Trimming took 6 bases from V and 7 from J, leaving 15 bases between them.

This clone was seen more than once but under ten times. V and J are TRBV30 and TRBJ1-5; D perhaps matches TRBD1 (6 bases). V was trimmed by 0 bases and J by 1 base, leaving 10 bases between them. Germline V gene data show CDR1 as GTSNPN and CDR2 as SVGIG (reference sequence). There are 15 residues in the CDR3. The DNA of the CDR3 is TGTGCCTGGAGTGTACAGGGATTCAGCAATCAGCCCCAGCATTTT. It encodes CAWSVQGFSNQPQHF. The full variable domain, with the rest looked up from reference TRBV30 and TRBJ1-5, is SQTIHQWPATLVQPVGSPLSLECTVEGTSNPNLYWYRQAAGRGLQLLFYSVGIGQISSEVPQNLSASRPQDRQFILSSKKLLLSDSGFYLCAWSVQGFSNQPQHFGDGTRLSIL.

This chain links TRBV27 with TRBJ2-1; D is perhaps TRBD2 (6 bases). Germline lookup yields CDR1 MNHEY and CDR2 SMNVEV (reference sequence). The CDR3 is made up of 14 amino acids. Between the trimmed V and J ends, which lost 5 bases and 7 bases, there was a span of 15 bases. The CDR3: CASSTYTAGNEQFF. The CDR3 coding sequence is TGTGCCAGCAGTACATACACCGCGGGGAATGAGCAGTTCTTC.

The gene calls are TRBV4-1 and TRBJ1-2, with TRBD1 matching over 7 bases. Germline CDR1 reads MGHRA; CDR2 reads YSYEKL. Unmatched junction bases numbered 9, after V lost 3 bases and J lost 5 bases. CDR3 length: 15 amino acids. The DNA of the CDR3 is TGCGCCAGCAGCCAGACCTTCGACAGGGAGTATGGCTACACCTTC. Translated, it gives CASSQTFDREYGYTF.

The chain joins TRBV9 to TRBJ2-3; tentatively, D is TRBD2 (7 bases). V lost 4 bases and J lost 4, with 19 bases in between. CDR1 is SGDLS, CDR2 YYNGEE, per germline. The CDR3 length is 16 residues. The CDR3, as DNA: TGTGCCAGCAGCTCCCAAGGGGGGGGCAGGGCAGATACGCAGTATTTT. Encoded protein: CASSSQGGGRADTQYF.

J is TRBJ2-7 and V is TRBV18; TRBD1 matches 7 bases. Trimming took 6 bases from V and 5 from J; bases not matched to a gene: 13. Germline values: CDR1 KGHSH, CDR2 LQKENI. The CDR3 loop spans 15 amino acids. The CDR3 protein is CASSSNPGGRNEQYF. For the CDR3, the DNA is TGTGCCAGCTCCTCAAACCCAGGGGGTAGGAACGAGCAGTACTTC.

The chain recombines TRBV5-1 with TRBJ2-3; possibly TRBD2 for D (6 bases). Germline V gene data show CDR1 as SGHRS and CDR2 as YFSETQ. With 7 bases removed from V and 3 bases from J, the gap between germline ends came to 15 bases. The CDR3 is 14 residues long. CDR3 bases: TGCGCCAGCCGACCGGGACTGACGACAGATACGCAGTATTTT. Encoded protein: CASRPGLTTDTQYF.

The chain uses TRBV5-4 and TRBJ2-7; perhaps D is TRBD1 or TRBD2 (5 bases each). CDR1 SGHNT and CDR2 YYREEE come from the germline V gene (reference sequence). V was pared by 2 bases and J by 6 bases, with 12 bases between. The CDR3 is 13 residues long. This CDR3 is CASSFDSGGEQYF. CDR3 nucleotides: TGTGCCAGCAGCTTTGACAGCGGCGGCGAGCAGTACTTC.

The chain is built from TRBV6-6 and TRBJ1-2; the match to TRBD1 covers 8 bases. V was clipped by 5 bases and J by 6 bases; unmatched bases: 5. The CDR3 length is 13 residues. Germline V gives CDR1 MNHNY, CDR2 SVGAGI (reference sequence). In DNA, the CDR3 is TGTGCCAGCAGTCCTCAGGGGGCCCATGGCTACACCTTC. Encoded protein: CASSPQGAHGYTF.

The chain couples TRBV20-1 to TRBJ2-7; D is ambiguous. Germline loops: CDR1 DFQATT, CDR2 SNEGSKA (reference sequence). The CDR3 runs 11 residues. The germline V and J ends were trimmed by 2 bases and 6 bases, with 8 bases remaining between them. The CDR3 DNA reads TGCAGTGCTAGAAGAGTGCGCGAGCAGTACTTC. It yields the protein CSARRVREQYF.

The chain combines TRBV5-4 with TRBJ2-7, with a tentative D call TRBD1 (6 bases). The CDR3 is made up of 13 amino acids. The germline V and J ends were trimmed by 1 base and 3 bases, with 8 bases remaining between them. From germline, CDR1 is SGHNT and CDR2 YYREEE (reference sequence). The CDR3 protein is CASSLRTDYEQYF. The CDR3 coding sequence is TGTGCCAGCAGCTTGCGGACAGACTACGAGCAGTACTTC.

The rearrangement joins TRBV19 to TRBJ1-5; D not resolved. Germline V gene sequence: CDR1 LNHDA, CDR2 SQIVND (reference sequence). The CDR3 loop spans 15 amino acids. V was shortened by 5 bases and J by 2 bases, with 13 bases between the two germline ends. CDR3 sequence: CASSATGRRNQPQHF. The CDR3 nucleotides read TGTGCCAGTAGTGCGACTGGCAGACGCAATCAGCCCCAGCATTTT. Complete variable domain (other parts from reference TRBV19 and TRBJ1-5): DGGITQSPKYLFRKEGQNVTLSCEQNLNHDAMYWYRQDPGQGLRLIYYSQIVNDFQKGDIAEGYSVSREKKESFPLTVTSAQKNPTAFYLCASSATGRRNQPQHFGDGTRLSIL.